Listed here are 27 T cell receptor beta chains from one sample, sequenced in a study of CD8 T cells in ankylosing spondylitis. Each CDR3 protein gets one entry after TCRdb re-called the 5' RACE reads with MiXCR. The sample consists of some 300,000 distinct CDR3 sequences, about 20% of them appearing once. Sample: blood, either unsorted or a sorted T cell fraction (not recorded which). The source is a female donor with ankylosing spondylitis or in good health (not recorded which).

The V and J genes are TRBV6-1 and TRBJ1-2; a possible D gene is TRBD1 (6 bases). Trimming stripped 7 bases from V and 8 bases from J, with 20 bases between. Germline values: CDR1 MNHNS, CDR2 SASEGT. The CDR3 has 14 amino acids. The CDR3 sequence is CASTPSRGPGGYTF. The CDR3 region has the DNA TGTGCCAGCACCCCGTCGCGGGGGCCGGGGGGCTACACCTTC.

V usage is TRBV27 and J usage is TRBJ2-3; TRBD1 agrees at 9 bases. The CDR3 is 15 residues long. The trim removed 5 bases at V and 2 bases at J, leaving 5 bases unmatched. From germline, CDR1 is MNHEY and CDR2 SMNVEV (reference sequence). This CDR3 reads CASSRDRVSTDTQYF. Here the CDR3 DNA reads TGTGCCAGCAGTCGGGACAGGGTTTCCACAGATACGCAGTATTTT.

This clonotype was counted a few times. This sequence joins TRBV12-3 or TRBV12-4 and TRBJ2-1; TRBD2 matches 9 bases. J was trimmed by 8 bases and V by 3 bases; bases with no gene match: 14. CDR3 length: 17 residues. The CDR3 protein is CASSFLFGSGRRDEQFF. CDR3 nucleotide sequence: TGTGCCAGCAGTTTTCTTTTCGGGAGCGGGAGGCGGGATGAGCAGTTCTTC.

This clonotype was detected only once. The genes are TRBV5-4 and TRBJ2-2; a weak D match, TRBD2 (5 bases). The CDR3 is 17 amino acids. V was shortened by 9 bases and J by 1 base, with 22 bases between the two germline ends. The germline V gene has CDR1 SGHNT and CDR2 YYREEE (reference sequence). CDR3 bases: TGTGCCACCAACATTGGCGTGGGTAGCGAGAACACCGGGGAGCTGTTTTTT. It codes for CATNIGVGSENTGELFF.

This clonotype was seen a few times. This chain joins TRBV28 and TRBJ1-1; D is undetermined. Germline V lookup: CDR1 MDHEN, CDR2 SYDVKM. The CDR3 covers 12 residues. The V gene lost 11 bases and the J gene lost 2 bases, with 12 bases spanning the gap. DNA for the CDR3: TGTGCCTTGTCCAGCCCCAACACTGAAGCTTTCTTT. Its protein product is CALSSPNTEAFF.

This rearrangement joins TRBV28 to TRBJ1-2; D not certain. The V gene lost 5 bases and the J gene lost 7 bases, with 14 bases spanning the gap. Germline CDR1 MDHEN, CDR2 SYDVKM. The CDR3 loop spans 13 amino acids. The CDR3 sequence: CASSGNRISGYTF. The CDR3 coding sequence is TGTGCCAGCAGTGGGAATAGGATATCTGGCTACACCTTC.

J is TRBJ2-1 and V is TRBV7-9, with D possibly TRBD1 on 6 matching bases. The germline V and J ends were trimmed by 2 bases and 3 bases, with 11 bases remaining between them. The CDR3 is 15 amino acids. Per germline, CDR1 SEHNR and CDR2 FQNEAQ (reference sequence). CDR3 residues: CASSLKEGDYNEQFF. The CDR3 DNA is TGTGCCAGCAGCTTAAAAGAGGGGGACTACAATGAGCAGTTCTTC. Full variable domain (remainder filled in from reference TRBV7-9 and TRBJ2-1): DTGVSQNPRHKITKRGQNVTFRCDPISEHNRLYWYRQTLGQGPEFLTYFQNEAQLEKSRLLSDRFSAERPKGSFSTLEIQRTEQGDSAMYLCASSLKEGDYNEQFFGPGTRLTVL.

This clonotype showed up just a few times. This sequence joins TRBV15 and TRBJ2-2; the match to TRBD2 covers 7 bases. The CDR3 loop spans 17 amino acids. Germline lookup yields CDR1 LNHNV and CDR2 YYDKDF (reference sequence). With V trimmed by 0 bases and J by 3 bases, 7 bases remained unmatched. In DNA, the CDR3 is TGTGCCACCAGCAGAGATTGGACGGGAGGCGACACCGGGGAGCTGTTTTTT. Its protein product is CATSRDWTGGDTGELFF.

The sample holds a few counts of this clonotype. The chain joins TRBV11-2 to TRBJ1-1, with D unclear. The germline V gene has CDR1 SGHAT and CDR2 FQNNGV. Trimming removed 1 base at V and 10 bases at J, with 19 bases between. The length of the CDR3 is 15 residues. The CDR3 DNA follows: TGTGCCAGCAGCTTAGCCACCCGGGCAGCCTGGGGAGCTTTCTTT. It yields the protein CASSLATRAAWGAFF.

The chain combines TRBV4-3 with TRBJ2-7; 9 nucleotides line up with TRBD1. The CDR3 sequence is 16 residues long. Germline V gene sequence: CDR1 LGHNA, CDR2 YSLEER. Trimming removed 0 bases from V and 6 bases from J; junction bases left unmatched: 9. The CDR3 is CASSQDTIGTGSEQYF. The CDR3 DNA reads TGCGCCAGCAGCCAAGACACCATCGGGACAGGGAGCGAGCAGTACTTC.

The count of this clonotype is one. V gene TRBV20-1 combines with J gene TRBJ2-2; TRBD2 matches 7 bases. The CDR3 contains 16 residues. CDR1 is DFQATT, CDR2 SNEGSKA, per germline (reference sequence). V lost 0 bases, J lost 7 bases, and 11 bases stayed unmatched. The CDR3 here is CSARDITGGHSGELFF. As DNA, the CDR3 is TGCAGTGCTAGAGATATAACGGGAGGCCATAGCGGGGAGCTGTTTTTT.

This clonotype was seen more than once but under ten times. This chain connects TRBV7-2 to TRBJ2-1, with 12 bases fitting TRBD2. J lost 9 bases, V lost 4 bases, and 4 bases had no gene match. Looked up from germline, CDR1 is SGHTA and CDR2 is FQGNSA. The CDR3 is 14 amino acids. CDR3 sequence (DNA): TGTGCCAGCAGCTCGACTAGCGGGAGTGGTGAGCAGTTCTTC. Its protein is CASSSTSGSGEQFF.

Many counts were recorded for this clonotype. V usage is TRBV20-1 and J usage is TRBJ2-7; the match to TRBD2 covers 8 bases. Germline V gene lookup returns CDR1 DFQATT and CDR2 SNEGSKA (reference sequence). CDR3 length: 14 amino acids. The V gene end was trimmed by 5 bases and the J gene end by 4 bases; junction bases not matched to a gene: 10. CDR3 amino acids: CSAASGTRGYEQYF. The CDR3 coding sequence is TGCAGTGCTGCATCCGGGACTAGAGGGTACGAGCAGTACTTC.

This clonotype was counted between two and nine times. CDR3 in amino acids: CSVWAGTYGYTF. In nucleotides, the CDR3 is TGCAGCGTTTGGGCTGGGACCTATGGCTACACCTTC. The genes are TRBV29-1 and TRBJ1-2, with D tentatively TRBD1 (5 bases). Deletions cut 5 bases from V and 4 bases from J, with 11 bases between. The CDR3 extends over 12 amino acids. Germline CDR1 and CDR2: SQVTM and ANQGSEA.

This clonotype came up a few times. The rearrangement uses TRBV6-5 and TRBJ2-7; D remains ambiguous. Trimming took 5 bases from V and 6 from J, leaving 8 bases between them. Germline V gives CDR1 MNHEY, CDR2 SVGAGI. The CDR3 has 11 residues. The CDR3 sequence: CASSRAGEQYF. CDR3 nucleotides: TGTGCCAGCAGTAGAGCTGGCGAGCAGTACTTC.

As DNA, the CDR3 is TGTGCCTGGAGTGTGACAGGGGGGTGGATCAATGAGCAGTTCTTC. It codes for CAWSVTGGWINEQFF. The genes are TRBV30 and TRBJ2-1; 9 bases fit TRBD1. The CDR3 runs 15 residues. The J segment lost 6 bases and the V segment lost 0 bases, leaving 6 bases of the junction unmatched. In germline, CDR1 is GTSNPN, CDR2 SVGIG (reference sequence).

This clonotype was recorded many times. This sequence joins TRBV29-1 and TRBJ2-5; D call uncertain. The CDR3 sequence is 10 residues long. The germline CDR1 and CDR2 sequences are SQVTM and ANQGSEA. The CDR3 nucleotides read TGCAGTGTCTCAGTAGAGACCCAGTACTTC. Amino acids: CSVSVETQYF.

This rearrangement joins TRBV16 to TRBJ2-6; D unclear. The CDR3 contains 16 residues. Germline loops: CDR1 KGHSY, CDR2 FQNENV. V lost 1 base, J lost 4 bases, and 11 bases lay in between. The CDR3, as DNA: TGTGCCAGCAGCCAATATCCAGCTACGGGGGCCAACGTCCTGACTTTC. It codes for CASSQYPATGANVLTF.

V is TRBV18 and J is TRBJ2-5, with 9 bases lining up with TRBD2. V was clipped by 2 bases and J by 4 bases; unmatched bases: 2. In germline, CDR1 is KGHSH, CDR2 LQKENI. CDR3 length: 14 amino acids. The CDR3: CASSPGTSRETQYF. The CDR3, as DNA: TGTGCCAGCTCACCAGGGACTAGCAGAGAGACCCAGTACTTC.

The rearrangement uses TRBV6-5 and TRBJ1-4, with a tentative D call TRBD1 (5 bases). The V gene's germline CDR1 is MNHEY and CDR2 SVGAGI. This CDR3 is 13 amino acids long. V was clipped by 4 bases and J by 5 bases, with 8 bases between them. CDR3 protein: CASSSYRNEKLFF. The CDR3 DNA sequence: TGTGCCAGCAGTTCGTACAGGAATGAAAAACTGTTTTTT.

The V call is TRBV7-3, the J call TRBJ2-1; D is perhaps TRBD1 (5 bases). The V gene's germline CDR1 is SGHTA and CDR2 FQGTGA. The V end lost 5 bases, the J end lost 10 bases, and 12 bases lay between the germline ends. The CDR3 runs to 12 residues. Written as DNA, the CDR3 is TGTGCCAGCAGCCCGAGCCCAGGGGAGCAGTTCTTC. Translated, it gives CASSPSPGEQFF.

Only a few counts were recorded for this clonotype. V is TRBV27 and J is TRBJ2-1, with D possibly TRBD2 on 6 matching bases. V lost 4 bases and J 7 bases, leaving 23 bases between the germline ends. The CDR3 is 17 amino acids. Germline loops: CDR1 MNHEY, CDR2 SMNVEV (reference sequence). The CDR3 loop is CASSSRRMGLRINEQFF. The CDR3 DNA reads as TGTGCCAGCAGTTCCCGAAGGATGGGACTCCGGATAAATGAGCAGTTCTTC.

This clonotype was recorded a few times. CDR3 sequence (DNA): TGCAGCGTTGACCCCAGGGAACAGCGCGCCTATGGCTACACCTTC. Its translation: CSVDPREQRAYGYTF. This chain uses TRBV29-1 with TRBJ1-2; possible D gene TRBD1, 5 bases. The germline CDR1 and CDR2 sequences are SQVTM and ANQGSEA. V gave up 3 bases and J gave up 4 bases, with 18 bases separating them. The length of the CDR3 is 15 residues.

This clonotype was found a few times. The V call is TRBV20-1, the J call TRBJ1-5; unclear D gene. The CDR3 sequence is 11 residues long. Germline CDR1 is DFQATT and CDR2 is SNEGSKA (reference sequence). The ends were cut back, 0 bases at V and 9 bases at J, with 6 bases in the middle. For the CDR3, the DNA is TGCAGTGCTAGAGATATGGGGCCCCAGCATTTT. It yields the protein CSARDMGPQHF.

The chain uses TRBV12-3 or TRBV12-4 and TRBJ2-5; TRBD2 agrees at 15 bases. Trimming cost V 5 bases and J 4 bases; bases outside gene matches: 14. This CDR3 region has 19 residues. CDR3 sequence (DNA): TGTGCCAGCAGTCGGGGACTAGCGGGAGGTCAGGGGAGTGCAGAGACCCAGTACTTC. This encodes CASSRGLAGGQGSAETQYF.

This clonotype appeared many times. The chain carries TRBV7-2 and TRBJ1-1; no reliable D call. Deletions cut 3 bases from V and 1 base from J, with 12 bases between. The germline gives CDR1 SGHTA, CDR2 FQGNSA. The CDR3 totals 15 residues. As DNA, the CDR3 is TGTGCCAGCAGCTTCGCTTCGGGCAGGAACACTGAAGCTTTCTTT. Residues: CASSFASGRNTEAFF.

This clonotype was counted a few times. The CDR3 DNA follows: TGTGCCAGCTCCCTAGCCCTAGATACGCAGTATTTT. It specifies CASSLALDTQYF. The gene calls are TRBV18 and TRBJ2-3, with D possibly matching TRBD2 (5 bases). The CDR3 has 12 amino acids. Trimming left V 6 bases short and J 5 bases short, with 9 bases between. Germline V lookup: CDR1 KGHSH, CDR2 LQKENI.